One sample yielded the 16 T cell receptor beta chains listed below, sequenced in a study of T cell responses to AZD1222 COVID-19 vaccine. Assay: immunoSEQ multiplex PCR; the TCRdb copy retains only in-frame clones and omits some. The sample lists under 150,000 clones; about 91% were seen once. The sequencing used peripheral blood, collected 28 days after the second AZD1222 dose. These receptors were collected from an adult who received the AZD1222 COVID-19 vaccine.

V is TRBV25-1 and J is TRBJ2-3; D not resolved. V was clipped by 4 bases and J by 4 bases, with 9 bases between them. This CDR3 has 13 amino acids. CDR1 MGHDK and CDR2 SYGVNS come from the germline V gene. The CDR3 sequence: CASSGWVSDTQYF. The CDR3 nucleotides read TGTGCCAGCAGTGGTTGGGTCTCAGATACGCAGTATTTT.

The J gene is TRBJ2-1, the V gene TRBV6-6; 10 positions match TRBD1. Germline loops: CDR1 MNHNY, CDR2 SVGAGI (reference sequence). V shed 6 bases and J 8 bases; nucleotides not matched to a gene: 4. The CDR3 contains 13 residues. This chain's CDR3 is CASRGQGRDEQFF. CDR3 DNA sequence: TGTGCCAGCAGGGGACAGGGGAGGGATGAGCAGTTCTTC.

The sample holds a few counts of this clone. The chain carries TRBV7-9 and TRBJ1-2, with a weak D call TRBD1 (5 bases). CDR1 and CDR2 from the germline V gene are SEHNR and FQNEAQ (reference sequence). The CDR3 is made up of 13 amino acids. V lost 5 bases, J lost 11 bases, and 18 bases lay in between. CDR3 residues: CASSRGEGQQYTF. Here the CDR3 DNA reads TGTGCCAGCAGCCGAGGTGAGGGGCAGCAGTACACCTTC.

This clone was recorded a few times. This chain uses TRBV19 with TRBJ1-5, with 9 bases aligning to TRBD1. Losses at the gene ends were 3 bases for V and 5 bases for J; bases not matched to a gene: 5. In germline, CDR1 is LNHDA, CDR2 SQIVND (reference sequence). CDR3 length: 15 amino acids. The CDR3 is CASSMTRTGDQPQHF. The CDR3 bases are TGTGCCAGTAGTATGACTCGGACAGGGGATCAGCCCCAGCATTTT.

The gene calls are TRBV27 and TRBJ2-1; D may match TRBD1 or TRBD2 (5 bases each). Trimming removed 2 bases from V and 9 bases from J, with 17 bases in between. The V gene's germline CDR1 is MNHEY and CDR2 SMNVEV (reference sequence). The CDR3 contains 15 residues. CDR3 amino acids: CASSLGATLGGEQFF. In DNA form, the CDR3 reads TGTGCCAGCAGTTTAGGGGCAACTCTTGGGGGTGAGCAGTTCTTC.

This rearrangement joins TRBV4-3 to TRBJ2-2; D may be TRBD2 (6 bases). The length of the CDR3 is 15 residues. Germline lookup yields CDR1 LGHNA and CDR2 YSLEER. With 1 base removed from V and 4 bases from J, the gap between germline ends came to 10 bases. The CDR3 loop is CASSQGGVVTGELFF. The CDR3 nucleotides read TGCGCCAGCAGCCAAGGCGGGGTTGTCACCGGGGAGCTGTTTTTT.

The chain combines TRBV24-1 with TRBJ2-5, with D perhaps TRBD1 (5 bases). The CDR3 totals 12 residues. The V gene's germline CDR1 is KGHDR and CDR2 SFDVKD. V was trimmed by 7 bases and J by 5 bases, leaving 10 bases between them. For the CDR3, the DNA is TGTGCCACCAGCCAGGGTCCTGAGACCCAGTACTTC. This translates into CATSQGPETQYF.

The chain is built from TRBV19 and TRBJ1-3; weak D call: TRBD1 (6 bases). The CDR3 runs to 18 residues. The germline V and J ends were trimmed by 8 bases and 0 bases, with 23 bases remaining between them. Germline assignment: CDR1 LNHDA and CDR2 SQIVND (reference sequence). CDR3 coding DNA: TGTGCCAGTGGACCGATAAGTGGCAGGGGACGCTCTGGAAACACCATATATTTT. Protein: CASGPISGRGRSGNTIYF.

This clone was observed a single time. The chain couples TRBV7-2 to TRBJ2-5; a weak D match, TRBD2 (6 bases). V lost 0 bases and J 0 bases, leaving 8 bases between the germline ends. The CDR3 consists of 15 residues. The V gene's germline CDR1 is SGHTA and CDR2 FQGNSA. CDR3 DNA: TGTGCCAGCAGCTTAGCTGGGACTTACCAAGAGACCCAGTACTTC. Residues: CASSLAGTYQETQYF.

The genes are TRBV7-2 and TRBJ2-1; 8 nucleotides match TRBD1. V trimming: 6 bases; J trimming: 8 bases; junction bases outside the gene matches: 12. The CDR3 totals 15 residues. The germline CDR1 and CDR2 sequences are SGHTA and FQGNSA. CDR3 sequence (DNA): TGTGCCAGCAGACGACTGGGACAGGCTTCCGATGAGCAGTTCTTC. This translates into CASRRLGQASDEQFF.

The DNA for the CDR3 is TGTGCCAGCAGCCGCCGGCAGGTCATCCCAGAGACCCAGTACTTC. Its protein is CASSRRQVIPETQYF. J is TRBJ2-5 and V is TRBV13; D not certain. The CDR3 runs to 15 residues. Trimming left V 5 bases short and J 4 bases short, with 17 bases between. CDR1 is PRHDT, CDR2 FYEKMQ, per germline (reference sequence).

This chain connects TRBV4-3 to TRBJ1-6; D is ambiguous. CDR1 is LGHNA, CDR2 YSLEER, per germline. V dropped 4 bases and J dropped 3 bases, with 10 bases sitting between them. This CDR3 comprises 15 residues. The CDR3 here is CASSREDGYNSPLHF. In nucleotides, the CDR3 is TGCGCCAGCAGCCGAGAAGACGGCTATAATTCACCCCTCCACTTT.

This sequence joins TRBV10-1 and TRBJ1-6; a possible D gene is TRBD1 (6 bases). Trimming shortened V by 10 bases and J by 7 bases, and 20 bases separated the two germline ends. The germline V gene has CDR1 WNHNN and CDR2 SYGVQD (reference sequence). The CDR3 sequence is 15 residues long. The CDR3 region has the DNA TGCGCCATTACAGGTCCAGGGGTTGGAAATTCACCCCTCCACTTT. The encoded protein is CAITGPGVGNSPLHF.

The chain combines TRBV9 with TRBJ2-3; D gene uncertain. Trimming shortened V by 0 bases and J by 2 bases, and 7 bases separated the two germline ends. The germline V gene has CDR1 SGDLS and CDR2 YYNGEE. The CDR3 length is 14 residues. CDR3 bases: TGTGCCAGCAGCGTAGGGGGATTCACAGATACGCAGTATTTT. Encoded protein: CASSVGGFTDTQYF.

V usage is TRBV15 and J usage is TRBJ1-1; D remains ambiguous. CDR1 is LNHNV, CDR2 YYDKDF, per germline (reference sequence). The CDR3 runs to 13 residues. The V and J ends lost 4 bases and 1 base respectively, with 7 bases between them. The CDR3 DNA is TGTGCCACCAGCATCGGCCAGAACACTGAAGCTTTCTTT. Amino acids: CATSIGQNTEAFF.

The J gene is TRBJ2-3, the V gene TRBV20-1; D not certain. Germline V gene sequence: CDR1 DFQATT, CDR2 SNEGSKA (reference sequence). V was shortened by 4 bases and J by 5 bases, with 4 bases between the two germline ends. The CDR3 has 10 amino acids. The chain's CDR3 is CSAKRDTQYF. CDR3 coding DNA: TGCAGTGCTAAACGAGATACGCAGTATTTT.